These 17 T cell receptor beta chains came from one sample sequenced in a study of beta chain features in type 1 diabetes. The entirety of the isolated RNA underwent reverse transcription, so expressed TCRB transcripts were sequenced. Sequenced by immunoSEQ multiplex PCR; TCRdb stores in-frame clones only, minus some. The repertoire holds hundreds of thousands of clones, with roughly 8% as singletons. The sample was central memory CD4+ T cells from blood. The receptors shown here come from a woman under 30 in good health.

This rearrangement joins TRBV7-2 to TRBJ2-2; 9 bases are shared with TRBD1. The V gene's germline CDR1 is SGHTA and CDR2 FQGNSA. This CDR3 has 14 residues. The ends lost 6 bases at V and 14 bases at J; junction bases unmatched: 13. The CDR3 nucleotides read TGTGCCAGCAGTCCCCAACCGGGACAGGGCGATCTGTTTTTT. Its translation is CASSPQPGQGDLFF.

In this sample, this clone turned up a few times. This may arise from a read error, as a much more abundant clone is one base away. In the same sample, other DNA sequences code for this CDR3. The V call is TRBV7-2, the J call TRBJ1-3; D not resolved. V lost 5 bases to trimming and J lost 5 bases, with 13 bases between them. The germline gives CDR1 SGHTA, CDR2 FQGNSA. The CDR3 is 14 residues long. CDR3 nucleotides: TGTGCCAGCAGCCGTCGACAAGAAAGAAACACCATATATTTT. Encoded protein: CASSRRQERNTIYF.

The chain employs TRBV27 and TRBJ2-7, with a tentative D call TRBD2 (7 bases). Trimming cost V 6 bases and J 5 bases, with 14 bases left between them. Germline CDR1 is MNHEY and CDR2 is SMNVEV (reference sequence). The CDR3 length is 13 residues. Here the CDR3 reads CASRSSGGNEQYF. The DNA for the CDR3 is TGTGCCAGCAGAAGCTCGGGGGGCAACGAGCAGTACTTC.

The CDR3 loop is CASSYDRGGYGYTF. In nucleotides, the CDR3 is TGCGCCAGCAGCTATGACAGGGGCGGCTATGGCTACACCTTC. This chain joins TRBV5-1 and TRBJ1-2; 8 bases match TRBD1. This CDR3 has 14 amino acids. The ends lost 3 bases at V and 4 bases at J; junction bases unmatched: 5. Germline CDR1 and CDR2: SGHRS and YFSETQ. Full variable domain (rest looked up from reference TRBV5-1 and TRBJ1-2): KAGVTQTPRYLIKTRGQQVTLSCSPISGHRSVSWYQQTPGQGLQFLFEYFSETQRNKGNFPGRFSGRQFSNSRSEMNVSTLELGDSALYLCASSYDRGGYGYTFGSGTRLTVV.

A few counts support this clone. The rearrangement joins TRBV19 to TRBJ2-7, with TRBD1 matching 10 bases. The CDR3 covers 15 residues. J was trimmed by 1 base and V by 7 bases; bases with no gene match: 7. CDR1 and CDR2 (germline): LNHDA, SQIVND (reference sequence). CDR3 bases: TGTGCCAGTACCCCTGACAGGGGGCTTTCCTACGAGCAGTACTTC. As protein: CASTPDRGLSYEQYF. The variable domain in full, completed from reference TRBV19 and TRBJ2-7, reads DGGITQSPKYLFRKEGQNVTLSCEQNLNHDAMYWYRQDPGQGLRLIYYSQIVNDFQKGDIAEGYSVSREKKESFPLTVTSAQKNPTAFYLCASTPDRGLSYEQYFGPGTRLTVT.

The table lists this clone with a few counts. The chain recombines TRBV5-1 with TRBJ2-2, with D possibly being TRBD2 (5 bases). This CDR3 is built from 15 residues. CDR1 SGHRS and CDR2 YFSETQ come from the germline V gene. The V and J ends lost 8 bases and 4 bases respectively, with 18 bases between them. CDR3 in DNA: TGCGCCAGTTCGAAACTAGTTTCTGGCACCGGGGAGCTGTTTTTT. Translated, it gives CASSKLVSGTGELFF.

V usage is TRBV6-5 and J usage is TRBJ2-5; D could derive from TRBD1 or TRBD2 (5 bases each). V gave up 6 bases and J gave up 7 bases, with 21 bases separating them. The CDR3 is made up of 15 amino acids. Germline V CDR1 and CDR2: MNHEY, SVGAGI. The CDR3 reads CASSPEPYTGGTQYF. The CDR3 nucleotides are TGTGCCAGCAGCCCCGAGCCATATACTGGGGGGACCCAGTACTTC.

This clone was picked up many times. The gene calls are TRBV28 and TRBJ1-5, with D unresolved. Germline V lookup: CDR1 MDHEN, CDR2 SYDVKM. The CDR3 covers 15 residues. V was shortened by 2 bases and J by 5 bases, with 13 bases between the two germline ends. The CDR3 nucleotides read TGTGCCAGCAGTTTACCAGGACGGAGGGATCAGCCCCAGCATTTT. Its translation is CASSLPGRRDQPQHF.

This clone was counted a few times. CDR3 nucleotides: TGTGCCAGCAGCCCATTGAAGGGGTATAGCAATCAGCCCCAGCATTTT. Its translation: CASSPLKGYSNQPQHF. This chain joins TRBV6-6 and TRBJ1-5, with a tentative D call TRBD1 (5 bases). Trimming took 6 bases from V and 0 from J, leaving 15 bases between them. CDR1 and CDR2 from the germline V gene are MNHNY and SVGAGI (reference sequence). The CDR3 extends over 16 amino acids.

The rearrangement joins TRBV7-2 to TRBJ2-1, with 7 bases that match TRBD2. Germline CDR1 is SGHTA and CDR2 is FQGNSA. After removal of 2 bases from V and 4 bases from J, the junction contained 5 bases not matched to a gene. The CDR3 length is 15 residues. This chain's CDR3 is CASSLQGSGYNEQFF. The CDR3 DNA sequence: TGTGCCAGCAGCTTACAAGGTAGCGGGTACAATGAGCAGTTCTTC.

A single count supports this clone. This chain joins TRBV4-2 and TRBJ2-5; D remains unclear. V lost 3 bases and J lost 5, with 7 bases in between. There are 12 residues in the CDR3. Germline values: CDR1 LGHNA, CDR2 YNFKEQ. The CDR3: CASSHPRETQYF. CDR3 bases: TGTGCCAGCAGCCACCCCCGGGAGACCCAGTACTTC.

The genes are TRBV7-6 and TRBJ2-5, with D perhaps matching TRBD2 (5 bases). Germline CDR1 is SGHVS and CDR2 is FNYEAQ. V gave up 4 bases and J gave up 6 bases, with 12 bases separating them. The CDR3 totals 13 residues. This CDR3 is CASSSVALKTQYF. DNA of the CDR3: TGTGCCAGCAGCTCCGTAGCGTTGAAGACCCAGTACTTC.

This chain connects TRBV7-9 to TRBJ2-1; 8 positions agree with TRBD2. The CDR3 runs 15 residues. Trimming removed 3 bases from V and 7 bases from J; junction bases left unmatched: 8. CDR1 and CDR2 (germline): SEHNR, FQNEAQ (reference sequence). Here the CDR3 reads CASSFLRGGGNEQFF. The CDR3 DNA follows: TGTGCCAGCAGCTTCCTCCGGGGGGGTGGAAATGAGCAGTTCTTC. Combining the CDR3 with reference TRBV7-9 and TRBJ2-1 gives the whole variable domain DTGVSQNPRHKITKRGQNVTFRCDPISEHNRLYWYRQTLGQGPEFLTYFQNEAQLEKSRLLSDRFSAERPKGSFSTLEIQRTEQGDSAMYLCASSFLRGGGNEQFFGPGTRLTVL.

This clone was seen ten or more times. The rearrangement uses TRBV2 and TRBJ1-5; D is undetermined. The germline CDR1 and CDR2 sequences are SNHLY and FYNNEI. Trimming left V 0 bases short and J 11 bases short, with 5 bases between. CDR3 length: 11 residues. CDR3 amino acids: CASSEASSQHF. The CDR3, as DNA: TGTGCCAGCAGTGAAGCTTCGTCCCAGCATTTT. Combining the CDR3 with reference TRBV2 and TRBJ1-5 gives the whole variable domain EPEVTQTPSHQVTQMGQEVILRCVPISNHLYFYWYRQILGQKVEFLVSFYNNEISEKSEIFDDQFSVERPDGSNFTLKIRSTKLEDSAMYFCASSEASSQHFGDGTRLSIL.

This clone was detected ten times or more. The chain carries TRBV18 and TRBJ2-1; possibly TRBD2 for D (6 bases). The ends were cut back, 8 bases at V and 8 bases at J, with 16 bases in the middle. This CDR3 comprises 13 residues. CDR1 and CDR2 from the germline V gene are KGHSH and LQKENI. DNA for the CDR3: TGTGCCAGCGGAATATGGGGGGTCGATGAGCAGTTCTTC. This encodes CASGIWGVDEQFF.

The V and J genes are TRBV6-6 and TRBJ2-7; D remains unclear. Germline lookup yields CDR1 MNHNY and CDR2 SVGAGI (reference sequence). The CDR3 has 12 residues. Trimming removed 7 bases from V and 7 bases from J, with 14 bases in between. The DNA of the CDR3 is TGTGCCAGCACGTTCGGATTACGAGAGCAGTACTTC. This encodes CASTFGLREQYF.

This clone was detected only a few times. This chain uses TRBV29-1 with TRBJ1-2, with a tentative D call TRBD1 (5 bases). The CDR3 contains 16 residues. V lost 0 bases and J lost 6, with 20 bases in between. The germline CDR1 and CDR2 sequences are SQVTM and ANQGSEA. DNA for the CDR3: TGCAGCGTTGAAGATCTACCAGGGAAGTCTTTTCATGGCTACACCTTC. Translated, it gives CSVEDLPGKSFHGYTF.